The 7 T cell receptor beta chains below come from one sample, sequenced in a study of blood T cell repertoires in COVID-19. Produced via immunoSEQ multiplex PCR; TCRdb's table is partial and in-frame only. The sample carries around 250,000 clones, roughly 88% recorded once. The specimen sequenced was peripheral blood. The receptors shown here come from a man younger than 45 who had recovered from COVID-19.

The V gene is TRBV9, the J gene TRBJ1-6, with unresolved D. The germline V gene has CDR1 SGDLS and CDR2 YYNGEE. The CDR3 has 13 amino acids. Trimming cost V 2 bases and J 10 bases, with 10 bases left between them. CDR3 sequence reads: CASSVSQRSPLHF. The DNA for the CDR3 is TGTGCCAGCAGCGTCAGTCAAAGATCACCCCTCCACTTT.

The chain carries TRBV5-1 and TRBJ2-3; TRBD2 might be the D (6 bases). V was shortened by 4 bases and J by 5 bases, with 14 bases between the two germline ends. The CDR3 contains 14 residues. From germline, CDR1 is SGHRS and CDR2 YFSETQ. CDR3 sequence: CASSPGGAGDTQYF. The CDR3 DNA reads as TGCGCCAGCAGCCCTGGAGGGGCAGGAGATACGCAGTATTTT.

V gene TRBV4-1 combines with J gene TRBJ1-2; 8 positions match TRBD1. The CDR3 length is 15 residues. Germline V lookup: CDR1 MGHRA, CDR2 YSYEKL. The trim removed 3 bases at V and 4 bases at J, leaving 7 bases unmatched. The CDR3 protein is CASSHGQGPFYGYTF. In nucleotides, the CDR3 is TGCGCCAGCAGCCATGGACAGGGCCCATTCTATGGCTACACCTTC.

This chain connects TRBV9 to TRBJ2-7; 7 nucleotides agree with TRBD2. The V and J ends lost 4 bases and 4 bases, in that order; junction bases with no gene match: 14. Per germline, CDR1 SGDLS and CDR2 YYNGEE. CDR3 length: 16 amino acids. For the CDR3, the DNA is TGTGCCAGCAGCCTATCCGGGGGGTTTCAGGAATACGAGCAGTACTTC. This translates into CASSLSGGFQEYEQYF.

The rearrangement links TRBV5-1 to TRBJ1-2; D call uncertain. Germline V CDR1 and CDR2: SGHRS, YFSETQ. The CDR3 extends over 15 amino acids. V lost 4 bases, J lost 8 bases, and 21 bases lay in between. The DNA for the CDR3 is TGCGCCAGCAGCGGCGGCCGATCCGGGGAGGCCGGCTACACCTTC. Its protein product is CASSGGRSGEAGYTF.

The gene calls are TRBV6-2 or TRBV6-3 and TRBJ1-5, with 12 positions matching TRBD1. Germline loops: CDR1 MNHEY, CDR2 SVGEGT. CDR3 length: 19 residues. The V gene end was trimmed by 4 bases and the J gene end by 1 base; junction bases not matched to a gene: 11. CDR3 residues: CASSFLPGQGAGSNQPQHF. Here the CDR3 DNA reads TGTGCCAGCAGTTTCCTCCCGGGACAGGGGGCTGGAAGCAATCAGCCCCAGCATTTT.

CDR3 sequence reads: CASSGGWDSGTDTQYF. Here the CDR3 DNA reads TGTGCCAGCTCAGGTGGATGGGACAGTGGCACAGATACGCAGTATTTT. The chain employs TRBV3-1 (or the pseudogene TRBV3-2) and TRBJ2-3; TRBD1 agrees at 7 bases. Trimming cost V 8 bases and J 1 base; bases outside gene matches: 12. CDR1 and CDR2 from the germline V gene are LGHDT and YNNKEL (reference sequence). CDR3 length equals 16 residues.